The following is a T cell receptor beta chain sequence with its context. The antigen remains undetermined. The study ran its PCR with 60 Vbeta and 13 Jbeta primers. TCRdb keeps only in-frame clones here, not all; method: immunoSEQ multiplex PCR. Here the sample spans about 100,000 clones, less than 85% being singletons. Trimming took off 1 base at V and 1 base at J, with 10 bases between the two ends. Looked up from germline, CDR1 is SGHVS and CDR2 is FNYEAQ. This CDR3 region has 16 residues. The data were taken from a study of cytomegalovirus exposure and HLA in healthy donors. Study-level points and caveats: The Asian-associated ancestry cluster reportedly had fewer N-insertions than the approximately 700-donor mean in a later analysis. Most TCR sequences were seen very rarely across donors, but some public TCRs occurred in many.

The study sampled nominally healthy donors, though unrecorded immune exposures were likely. This chain links TRBV7-6 with TRBJ2-2; D not certain. The TCR originated in a man between 18 and 29 years old in good health and CMV-seronegative. Sequenced sample: PBMCs. For the CDR3, the DNA is TGTGCCAGCAGCTTAGACCTGGGCCGGAACACCGGGGAGCTGTTTTTT. It specifies CASSLDLGRNTGELFF.